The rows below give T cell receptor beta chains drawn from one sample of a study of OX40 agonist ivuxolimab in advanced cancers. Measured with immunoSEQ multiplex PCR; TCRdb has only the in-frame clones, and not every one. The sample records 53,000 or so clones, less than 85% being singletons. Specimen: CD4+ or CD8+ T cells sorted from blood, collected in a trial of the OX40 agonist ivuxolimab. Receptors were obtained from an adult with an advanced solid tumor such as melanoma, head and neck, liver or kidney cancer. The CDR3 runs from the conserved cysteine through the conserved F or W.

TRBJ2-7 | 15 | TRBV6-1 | CASSEMGGISYEQYF
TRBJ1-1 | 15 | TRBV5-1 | CASSLAPFVNTEAFF
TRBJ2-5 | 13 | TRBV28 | CASSRTHEETQYF
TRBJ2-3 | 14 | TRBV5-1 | CASSLEAGLDTQYF
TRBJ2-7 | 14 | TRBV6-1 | CASRQELAGGEQYF
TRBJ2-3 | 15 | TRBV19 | CASRRTSGMKDTQYF
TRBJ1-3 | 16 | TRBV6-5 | CASSSGVGISGNTIYF
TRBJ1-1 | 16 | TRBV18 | CASSPRQDLGGTEAFF
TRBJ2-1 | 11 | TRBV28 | CASSTVAEQFF
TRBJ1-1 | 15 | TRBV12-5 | CASGPGTGPNTEAFF
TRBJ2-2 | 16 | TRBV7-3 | CASSLKRPSNTGELFF
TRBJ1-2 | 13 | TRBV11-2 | CASSLMGGYGYTF
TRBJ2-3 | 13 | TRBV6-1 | CASSRVRTDTQYF
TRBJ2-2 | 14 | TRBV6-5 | CASRGQGEPGELFF
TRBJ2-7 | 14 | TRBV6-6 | CASSWDPTLGVQYF
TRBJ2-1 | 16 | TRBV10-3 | CAISQQVRQAYNEQFF
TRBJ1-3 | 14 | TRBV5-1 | CASSLGDSGNTIYF
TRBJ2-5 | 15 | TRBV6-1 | CASSEETGPQETQYF
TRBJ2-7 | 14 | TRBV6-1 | CASSTGGSSYEQYF
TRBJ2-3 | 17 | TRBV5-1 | CASSPLWAERNTDTQYF
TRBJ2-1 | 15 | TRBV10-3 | CAISATSGRANEQFF
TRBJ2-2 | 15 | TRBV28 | CASRTGGSNTGELFF
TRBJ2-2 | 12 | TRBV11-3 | CASSPRAGELFF
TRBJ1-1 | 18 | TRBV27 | CASSLWGQGRGMNTEAFF
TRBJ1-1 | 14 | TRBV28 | CASSPGQGGTEAFF
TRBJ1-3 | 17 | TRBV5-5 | CASSTRWETSSGNTIYF
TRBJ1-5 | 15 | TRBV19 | CASSRGRDGNQPQHF
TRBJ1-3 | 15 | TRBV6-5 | CASRPTLSSGNTIYF
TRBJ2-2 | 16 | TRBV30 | CAWSVWQGARSGELFF
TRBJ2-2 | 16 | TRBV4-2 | CASSQDPVGPTGELFF
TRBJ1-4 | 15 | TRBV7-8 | CASSLGGTGREKLFF
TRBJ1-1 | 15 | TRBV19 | CASSIIQGADTEAFF
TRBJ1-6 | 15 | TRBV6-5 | CASSPRDRSLSPLHF
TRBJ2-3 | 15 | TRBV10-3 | CAIRTGRYRTDTQYF
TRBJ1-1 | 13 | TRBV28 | CASEDSMNTEAFF
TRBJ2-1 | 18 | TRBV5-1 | CASSLASQGFTRANEQFF
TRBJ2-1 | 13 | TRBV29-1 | CSGQGLRYNEQFF
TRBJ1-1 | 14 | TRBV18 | CASSPSGLYTEAFF
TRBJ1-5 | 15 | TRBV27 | CASRRGTETNQPQHF
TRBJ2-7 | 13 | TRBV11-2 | CASTGGGGYEQYF
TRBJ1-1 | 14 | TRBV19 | CASSIVGVGGEAFF
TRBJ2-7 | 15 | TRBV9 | CASSVTAQTPEGWYF
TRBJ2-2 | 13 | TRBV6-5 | CAIPGLETGELFF